These 4 T cell receptor beta chains share one sample of origin, sequenced in a study of radiotherapy plus CTLA-4 blockade in lung cancer. Repertoires were generated with immunoSEQ multiplex PCR, while TCRdb's copy carries only in-frame clones and drops some. Of roughly 57,000 clones detected, about 80% appear once; the ten largest clones hold under 7%. The sample consisted of peripheral blood, taken from a patient treated with radiotherapy plus ipilimumab. Source of these receptors: a human donor with non-small cell lung cancer whose response to radiotherapy plus ipilimumab could not be evaluated.

The V gene is TRBV11-2, the J gene TRBJ2-7; D perhaps matches TRBD2 (5 bases). The CDR3 consists of 13 residues. The V gene's germline CDR1 is SGHAT and CDR2 FQNNGV. Trimming shortened V by 4 bases and J by 3 bases, and 10 bases separated the two germline ends. The CDR3 DNA reads TGTGCCAGCAGCTCACTAGTCCGCTACGAGCAGTACTTC. Protein: CASSSLVRYEQYF. The whole variable domain, filled in from reference TRBV11-2 and TRBJ2-7, reads EAGVAQSPRYKIIEKRQSVAFWCNPISGHATLYWYQQILGQGPKLLIQFQNNGVVDDSQLPKDRFSAERLKGVDSTLKIQPAKLEDSAVYLCASSSLVRYEQYFGPGTRLTVT.

This chain links TRBV5-6 with TRBJ2-3, with D possibly TRBD1 on 6 matching bases. Trimming left V 4 bases short and J 2 bases short, with 14 bases between. The CDR3 runs 15 residues. The germline CDR1 and CDR2 sequences are SGHDT and YYEEEE. DNA of the CDR3: TGTGCCAGCAGCCGGGGACATCAAATCACAGATACGCAGTATTTT. This sequence encodes CASSRGHQITDTQYF. Together with reference TRBV5-6 and TRBJ2-3, the CDR3 gives the full variable domain: DAGVTQSPTHLIKTRGQQVTLRCSPKSGHDTVSWYQQALGQGPQFIFQYYEEEERQRGNFPDRFSGHQFPNYSSELNVNALLLGDSALYLCASSRGHQITDTQYFGPGTRLTVL.

The chain couples TRBV5-5 to TRBJ2-5; TRBD2 agrees at 13 bases. Per germline, CDR1 SGHKS and CDR2 YYEKEE (reference sequence). The CDR3 sequence is 19 residues long. With V trimmed by 6 bases and J by 2 bases, 16 bases remained unmatched. The CDR3 protein is CASNAKRTSGGSLQETQYF. The CDR3 region has the DNA TGTGCCAGCAACGCAAAACGGACTAGCGGGGGATCGCTACAAGAGACCCAGTACTTC.

This chain links TRBV11-2 with TRBJ2-5; TRBD1 matches at 9 bases. V lost 1 base and J lost 5; bases outside the gene matches: 8. The CDR3 spans 16 residues. The germline V gene has CDR1 SGHAT and CDR2 FQNNGV. Here the CDR3 reads CASSLGVPGQGETQYF. DNA of the CDR3: TGTGCCAGCAGCTTAGGAGTCCCAGGACAGGGGGAGACCCAGTACTTC.